What follows are 11 T cell receptor beta chains derived from one specimen sequenced in a study of blood T cell repertoires in COVID-19. Here immunoSEQ multiplex PCR was the method, and the copy in TCRdb shows in-frame clones only, minus some. The table includes about 89,000 clones, roughly 95% detected once. The sequenced sample consisted of peripheral blood. The source of these receptors is a human donor with active COVID-19. The donor label of this sample is uncertain.

The CDR3 reads CASSVGQSYGYTF. The CDR3 DNA reads as TGCGCCAGCAGTGTTGGACAGAGCTATGGCTACACCTTC. The rearrangement links TRBV5-1 to TRBJ1-2; D might be TRBD1 (6 bases). Germline loops: CDR1 SGHRS, CDR2 YFSETQ. V was cut by 5 bases and J by 4 bases, with 12 bases left in between. The CDR3 is 13 amino acids.

The V call is TRBV29-1, the J call TRBJ2-1; the match to TRBD2 covers 7 bases. The ends lost 4 bases at V and 7 bases at J; junction bases unmatched: 13. Germline values: CDR1 SQVTM, CDR2 ANQGSEA. The CDR3 runs to 15 residues. The CDR3 loop is CSVVRGAGSGNEQFF. The CDR3 DNA follows: TGCAGCGTTGTAAGAGGAGCGGGATCAGGGAATGAGCAGTTCTTC.

About this clone: Additional DNA sequences in this sample encode the identical CDR3. This chain connects TRBV9 to TRBJ2-7; 8 bases are a match to TRBD1. The trim removed 0 bases at V and 1 base at J, leaving 3 bases unmatched. The length of the CDR3 is 15 residues. Germline CDR1 is SGDLS and CDR2 is YYNGEE. This CDR3 reads CASSVGGTGSYEQYF. CDR3 nucleotide sequence: TGTGCCAGCAGCGTAGGGGGGACAGGTTCCTACGAGCAGTACTTC.

The V call is TRBV5-1, the J call TRBJ2-3; 10 bases fit TRBD2. Germline CDR1 SGHRS, CDR2 YFSETQ. The ends lost 8 bases at V and 5 bases at J; junction bases unmatched: 5. This CDR3 is built from 13 residues. CDR3 residues: CASTLAGIDTQYF. CDR3 coding DNA: TGCGCCAGTACACTAGCGGGGATAGATACGCAGTATTTT.

The CDR3 is CASSTDRLSSYEQYF. Written as DNA, the CDR3 is TGTGCCAGCAGCACGGACAGGCTAAGCTCCTACGAGCAGTACTTC. V is TRBV2 and J is TRBJ2-7; 7 bases agree with TRBD1. Germline V CDR1 and CDR2: SNHLY, FYNNEI. The CDR3 is made up of 15 amino acids. V shed 6 bases, J shed 0 bases, and the junction held 8 bases outside the gene matches.

V usage is TRBV12-3 or TRBV12-4 and J usage is TRBJ2-7; a possible D gene is TRBD2 (5 bases). This CDR3 is built from 13 residues. V was shortened by 6 bases and J by 3 bases, with 12 bases between the two germline ends. DNA for the CDR3: TGTGCCAGCAGCCGAAGGACTGTCTACGAGCAGTACTTC. It yields the protein CASSRRTVYEQYF.

This clone was found once. This sequence joins TRBV9 and TRBJ1-4; weak D call: TRBD1 (6 bases). Trimming cost V 0 bases and J 5 bases, with 14 bases left between them. Per germline, CDR1 SGDLS and CDR2 YYNGEE. CDR3 length: 16 residues. The CDR3 protein is CASSVAIDRRNEKLFF. In DNA, the CDR3 is TGTGCCAGCAGCGTAGCTATTGACAGGAGGAATGAAAAACTGTTTTTT. The variable domain in full, with the rest retrieved from reference TRBV9 and TRBJ1-4, is DSGVTQTPKHLITATGQRVTLRCSPRSGDLSVYWYQQSLDQGLQFLIQYYNGEERAKGNILERFSAQQFPDLHSELNLSSLELGDSALYFCASSVAIDRRNEKLFFGSGTQLSVL.

This rearrangement joins TRBV7-6 to TRBJ2-7, with D maybe TRBD2 (6 bases). This CDR3 region has 14 residues. The V gene's germline CDR1 is SGHVS and CDR2 FNYEAQ. V was shortened by 7 bases and J by 7 bases, with 20 bases between the two germline ends. Here the CDR3 DNA reads TGTGCCAGCACCCCGGGCCAACTTGGAGGGGAGCAGTACTTC. Its protein product is CASTPGQLGGEQYF.

The chain carries TRBV21-1 and TRBJ1-4. TRBV21-1 has pseudogene status. CDR3 size: 13 residues. DNA for the CDR3: TGTGCCAGCAAGATGGGAGAGGATGAAAAACTGTTTTTT. It is translated as CASKMGEDEKLFF.

This clone appeared a single time. The chain carries TRBV19 and TRBJ2-2; 7 bases agree with TRBD2. The CDR3 extends over 14 amino acids. Trimming removed 7 bases from V and 6 bases from J; junction bases left unmatched: 8. Germline V gene data show CDR1 as LNHDA and CDR2 as SQIVND (reference sequence). CDR3 protein: CASTPPRGAGELFF. For the CDR3, the DNA is TGTGCCAGTACCCCCCCCCGGGGGGCCGGGGAGCTGTTTTTT.

This chain uses TRBV28 with TRBJ2-3; unclear D gene. Trimming cost V 4 bases and J 3 bases, with 11 bases left between them. Germline CDR1 is MDHEN and CDR2 is SYDVKM. The CDR3 loop spans 14 amino acids. CDR3 nucleotides: TGTGCCAGCAGTTCCCCCTCACGGACAGATACGCAGTATTTT. Its translation is CASSSPSRTDTQYF.